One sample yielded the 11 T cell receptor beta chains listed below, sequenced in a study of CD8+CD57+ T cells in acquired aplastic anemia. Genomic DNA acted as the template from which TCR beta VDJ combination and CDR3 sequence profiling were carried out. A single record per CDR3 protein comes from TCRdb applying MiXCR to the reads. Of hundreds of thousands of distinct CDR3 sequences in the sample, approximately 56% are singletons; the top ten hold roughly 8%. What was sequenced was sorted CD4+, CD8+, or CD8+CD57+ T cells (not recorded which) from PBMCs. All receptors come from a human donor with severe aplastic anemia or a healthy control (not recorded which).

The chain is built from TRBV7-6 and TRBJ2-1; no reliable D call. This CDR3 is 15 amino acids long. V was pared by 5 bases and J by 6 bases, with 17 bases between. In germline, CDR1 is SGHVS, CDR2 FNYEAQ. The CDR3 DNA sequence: TGTGCCAGCAGCCTGGTGGCAGGCATCCCCAATGAGCAGTTCTTC. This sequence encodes CASSLVAGIPNEQFF.

The CDR3 nucleotides read TGTGCCAGCAGCTTAATGTCTAGCGGGGGGGCCGCGAGAGATACGCAGTATTTT. Its protein product is CASSLMSSGGAARDTQYF. The chain employs TRBV7-3 and TRBJ2-3; TRBD2 agrees at 12 bases. The CDR3 has 18 amino acids. Germline V gives CDR1 SGHTA, CDR2 FQGTGA. Trimming at V came to 1 base and at J to 5 bases, leaving 10 bases not matched to a gene.

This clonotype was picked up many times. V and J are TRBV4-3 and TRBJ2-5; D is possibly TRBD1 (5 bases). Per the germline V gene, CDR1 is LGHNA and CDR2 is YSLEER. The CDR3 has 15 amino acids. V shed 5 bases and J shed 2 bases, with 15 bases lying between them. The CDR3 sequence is CASSANLQGQETQYF. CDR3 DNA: TGCGCCAGCAGCGCCAACCTGCAGGGTCAAGAGACCCAGTACTTC.

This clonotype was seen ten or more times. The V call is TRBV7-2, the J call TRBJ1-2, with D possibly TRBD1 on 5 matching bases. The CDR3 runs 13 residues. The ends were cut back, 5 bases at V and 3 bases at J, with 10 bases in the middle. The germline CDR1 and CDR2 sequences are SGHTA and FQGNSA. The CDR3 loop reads CASSTRDDYGYTF. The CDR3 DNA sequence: TGTGCCAGCAGCACTAGGGACGACTATGGCTACACCTTC.

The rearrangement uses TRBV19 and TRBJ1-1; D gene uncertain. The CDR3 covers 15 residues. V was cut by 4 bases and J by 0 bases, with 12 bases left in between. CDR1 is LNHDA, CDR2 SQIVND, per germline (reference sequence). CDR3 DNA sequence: TGTGCCAGTAGTACCTCTGACACCATGAACACTGAAGCTTTCTTT. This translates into CASSTSDTMNTEAFF.

CDR3 sequence reads: CASSPNRGLNYGYTF. CDR3 sequence (DNA): TGTGCCAGCAGCCCAAACAGGGGGCTGAACTATGGCTACACCTTC. The chain joins TRBV7-9 to TRBJ1-2; 9 nucleotides match TRBD1. Germline CDR1 reads SEHNR; CDR2 reads FQNEAQ (reference sequence). This CDR3 has 15 amino acids. The V segment lost 5 bases and the J segment 2 bases; nucleotides outside the gene matches: 6.

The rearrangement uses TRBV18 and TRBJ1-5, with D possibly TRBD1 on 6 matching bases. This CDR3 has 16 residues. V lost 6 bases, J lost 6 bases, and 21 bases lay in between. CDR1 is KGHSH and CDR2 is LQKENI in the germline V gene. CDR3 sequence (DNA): TGTGCCAGCTCCTACGGGACACCCGACTCAGGTCAGCCCCAGCATTTT. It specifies CASSYGTPDSGQPQHF. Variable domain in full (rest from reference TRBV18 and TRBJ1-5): NAGVMQNPRHLVRRRGQEARLRCSPMKGHSHVYWYRQLPEEGLKFMVYLQKENIIDESGMPKERFSAEFPKEGPSILRIQQVVRGDSAAYFCASSYGTPDSGQPQHFGDGTRLSIL.

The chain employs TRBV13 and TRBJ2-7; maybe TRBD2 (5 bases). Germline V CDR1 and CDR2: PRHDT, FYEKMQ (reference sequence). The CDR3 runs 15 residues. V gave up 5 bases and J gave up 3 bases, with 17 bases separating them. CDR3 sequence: CASSTRDLTGYEQYF. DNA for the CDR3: TGTGCCAGCAGCACCCGGGATCTGACCGGCTACGAGCAGTACTTC.

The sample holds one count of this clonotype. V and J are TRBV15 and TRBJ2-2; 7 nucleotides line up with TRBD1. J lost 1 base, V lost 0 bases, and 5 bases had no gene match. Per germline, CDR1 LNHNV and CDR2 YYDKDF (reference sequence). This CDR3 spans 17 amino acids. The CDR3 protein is CATSREEGARNTGELFF. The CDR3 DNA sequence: TGTGCCACCAGCAGAGAAGAGGGGGCGAGGAACACCGGGGAGCTGTTTTTT.

This CDR3 reads CASRIGEGSDTQYF. The CDR3 nucleotides read TGTGCCAGCAGGATTGGGGAGGGCTCAGATACGCAGTATTTT. The V and J genes are TRBV7-3 and TRBJ2-3; 7 nucleotides align to TRBD2. This CDR3 has 14 amino acids. The trim removed 6 bases at V and 4 bases at J, leaving 7 bases unmatched. Germline lookup yields CDR1 SGHTA and CDR2 FQGTGA.

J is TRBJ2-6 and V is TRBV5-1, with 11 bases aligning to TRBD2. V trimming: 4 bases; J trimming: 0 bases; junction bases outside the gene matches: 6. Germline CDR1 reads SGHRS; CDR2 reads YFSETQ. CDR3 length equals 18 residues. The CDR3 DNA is TGCGCCAGCAGCGCACTAGCGGGAGACCTCTCTGGGGCCAACGTCCTGACTTTC. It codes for CASSALAGDLSGANVLTF. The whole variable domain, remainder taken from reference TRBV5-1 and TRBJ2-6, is KAGVTQTPRYLIKTRGQQVTLSCSPISGHRSVSWYQQTPGQGLQFLFEYFSETQRNKGNFPGRFSGRQFSNSRSEMNVSTLELGDSALYLCASSALAGDLSGANVLTFGAGSRLTVL.